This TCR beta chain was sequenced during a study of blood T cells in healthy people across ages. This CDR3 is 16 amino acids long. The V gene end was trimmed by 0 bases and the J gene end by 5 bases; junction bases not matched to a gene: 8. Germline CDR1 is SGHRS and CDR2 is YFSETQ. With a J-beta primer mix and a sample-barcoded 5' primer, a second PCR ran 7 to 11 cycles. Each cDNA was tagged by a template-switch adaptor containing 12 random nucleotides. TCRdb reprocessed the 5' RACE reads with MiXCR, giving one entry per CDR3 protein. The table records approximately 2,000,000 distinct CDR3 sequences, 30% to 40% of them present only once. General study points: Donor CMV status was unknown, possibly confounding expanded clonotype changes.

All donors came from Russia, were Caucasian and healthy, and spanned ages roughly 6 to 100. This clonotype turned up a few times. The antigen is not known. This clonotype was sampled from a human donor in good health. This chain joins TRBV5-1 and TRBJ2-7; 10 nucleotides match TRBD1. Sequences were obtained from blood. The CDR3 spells CASSLGQGATPHEQYF. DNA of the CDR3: TGCGCCAGCAGCTTGGGACAGGGGGCGACCCCCCACGAGCAGTACTTC.